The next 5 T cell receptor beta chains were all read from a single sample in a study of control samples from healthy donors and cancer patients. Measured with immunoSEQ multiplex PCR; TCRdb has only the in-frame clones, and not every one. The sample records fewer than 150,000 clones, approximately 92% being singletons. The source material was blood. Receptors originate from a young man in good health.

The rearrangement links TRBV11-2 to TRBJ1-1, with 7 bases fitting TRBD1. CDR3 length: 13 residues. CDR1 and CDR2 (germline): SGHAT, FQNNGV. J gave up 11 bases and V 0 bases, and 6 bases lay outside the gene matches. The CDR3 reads CASSLDRDRMAFF. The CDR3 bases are TGTGCCAGCAGCTTAGATAGGGACAGAATGGCTTTCTTT.

Here the CDR3 DNA reads TGTGCCTGGAACGACGGAACCGATCAGCCCCAGCATTTT. Protein product: CAWNDGTDQPQHF. The J gene is TRBJ1-5, the V gene TRBV30; D is unresolved. The CDR3 totals 13 residues. V was shortened by 4 bases and J by 5 bases, with 12 bases between the two germline ends. The germline gives CDR1 GTSNPN, CDR2 SVGIG (reference sequence).

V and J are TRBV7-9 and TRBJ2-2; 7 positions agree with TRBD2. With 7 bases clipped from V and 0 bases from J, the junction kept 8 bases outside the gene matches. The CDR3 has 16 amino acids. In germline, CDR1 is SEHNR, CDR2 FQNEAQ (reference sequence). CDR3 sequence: CASIDTGRANTGELFF. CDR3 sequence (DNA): TGTGCCAGCATCGACACGGGGAGGGCGAACACCGGGGAGCTGTTTTTT.

CDR3 nucleotides: TGTGCCTGGAGGACGATGACAGGGTCCGGAAACACCATATATTTT. Amino acid sequence: CAWRTMTGSGNTIYF. This chain links TRBV30 with TRBJ1-3; 7 bases align to TRBD1. The germline gives CDR1 GTSNPN, CDR2 SVGIG (reference sequence). The junction had 9 bases not matched to a gene; V was cut back by 3 bases and J by 4 bases. This CDR3 is 15 amino acids long.

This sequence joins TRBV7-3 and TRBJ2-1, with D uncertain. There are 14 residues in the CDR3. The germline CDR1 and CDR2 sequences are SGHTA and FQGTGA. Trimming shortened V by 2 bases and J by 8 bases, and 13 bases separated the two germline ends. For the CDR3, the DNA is TGTGCCAGCAGCTTATTTTCTCCCGGCGATGAGCAGTTCTTC. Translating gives CASSLFSPGDEQFF.